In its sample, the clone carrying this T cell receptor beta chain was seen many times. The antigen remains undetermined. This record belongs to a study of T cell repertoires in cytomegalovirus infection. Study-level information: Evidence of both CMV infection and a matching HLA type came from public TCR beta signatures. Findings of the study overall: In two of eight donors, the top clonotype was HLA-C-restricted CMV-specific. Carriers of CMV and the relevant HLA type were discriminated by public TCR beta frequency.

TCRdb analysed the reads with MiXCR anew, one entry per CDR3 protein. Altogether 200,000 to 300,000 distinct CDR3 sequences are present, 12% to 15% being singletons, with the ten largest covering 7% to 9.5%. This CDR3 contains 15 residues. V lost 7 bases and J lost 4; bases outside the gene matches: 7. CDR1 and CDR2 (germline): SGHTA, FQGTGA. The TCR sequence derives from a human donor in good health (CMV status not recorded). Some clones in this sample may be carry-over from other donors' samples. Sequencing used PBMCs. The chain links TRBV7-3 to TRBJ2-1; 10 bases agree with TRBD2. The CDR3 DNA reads TGTGCCAGCACCCCCGGACTAGCGGCTTACAATGAGCAGTTCTTC. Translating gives CASTPGLAAYNEQFF.